This T cell receptor (beta chain) comes out of a study of response to subunit inactivated influenza vaccine. TCRdb ran MiXCR on the RT-PCR reads and lists one entry per CDR3 protein. The table lists about 620,000 distinct CDR3 sequences, over 9% of them singletons, with 11% in the top ten. These same data were also listed under a study on T cells expressing NK-cell markers. This second study notes: TCR beta cDNA was made by 5'RACE template switching with UMIs. Repertoire data for TCR beta were derived from sorted T cells (CD3+CD56+NKG2C+, CD3+CD56+NKG2C- and CD3+CD56-NKG2C+).

The source was PBMCs from blood, collected on the day of vaccination. The sequence came from a man aged 50-59 years who received an inactivated influenza vaccine.

The CDR3 DNA reads as TGTGCCATCTCGGCGTCTGGAAACACCATATATTTT. Translation gives CAISASGNTIYF. The genes are TRBV10-3 and TRBJ1-3; D is uncertain. Germline CDR1 is ENHRY and CDR2 is SYGVKD. V lost 8 bases and J 1 base, leaving 6 bases between the germline ends. This CDR3 comprises 12 residues.